This T cell receptor beta chain was recovered during a study of Ad26.COV2.S vaccination and SARS-CoV-2 variants. This CDR3 is built from 15 residues. Germline CDR1 LGHDT, CDR2 YNNKEL (reference sequence). Trimming removed 0 bases from V and 10 bases from J; junction bases left unmatched: 5. The treatment is: roughly 18 received Ad26.COV2.S at low or high dose, single or two shots; 5 received placebo; per-sample allocation not given. Day 63 after the first vaccine or placebo injection was the time point for sampling. Profiling relied on immunoSEQ multiplex PCR, and the TCRdb table lists in-frame clones only, not all of them. Here the sample spans 200,000 to 250,000 clones, 85% to 90% being singletons.

This chain uses TRBV3-1 (or the pseudogene TRBV3-2) with TRBJ2-1, with 11 bases lining up with TRBD2. This sample comprised peripheral blood, obtained in a trial of Ad26.COV2.S vaccine versus placebo. The receptor was isolated from a person between 18 and 65 years old who received the Ad26.COV2.S COVID-19 vaccine or a placebo. CDR3 sequence (DNA): TGTGCCAGCAGCCAAGACCCTAGCGGGAGGATCGAGCAGTTCTTC. Protein: CASSQDPSGRIEQFF.